The source of this T cell receptor beta chain is a study of glioma-infiltrating T cells after dendritic cell vaccination. TCRdb keeps only in-frame clones here, not all; method: immunoSEQ multiplex PCR. The sample gives 2,500 to 3,000 clones, 65% to 90% of which show up once; around 9.3% is in the top ten. J was trimmed by 2 bases and V by 5 bases; bases with no gene match: 10. The CDR3 length is 18 residues. Per the germline V gene, CDR1 is SEHNR and CDR2 is FQNEAQ (reference sequence). Time point noted: after dendritic cell vaccination, including at tumor progression/relapse. The vaccine used monocyte-derived dendritic cells pulsed overnight with autologous tumor lysate. This clone has only a few counts.

The sequences come from tumor tissue, collected after dendritic cell vaccination. V gene TRBV7-9 combines with J gene TRBJ1-3; 12 bases fit TRBD1. The clonotype comes from a human donor with glioblastoma. Here the CDR3 reads CASSPETGDRGPGNTIYF. In DNA form, the CDR3 reads TGTGCCAGCAGCCCGGAAACTGGGGACAGGGGGCCTGGAAACACCATATATTTT.